The 4 T cell receptor beta chains reported below all come from one sample, sequenced in a study of cytomegalovirus exposure and HLA in healthy donors. This PCR relied on a set of 60 Vbeta primers and 13 Jbeta primers. Only in-frame clones appear in the TCRdb table, and some are missing; sequencing was by immunoSEQ multiplex PCR. Of more than 95,000 clones listed, 72% are singletons. Material: PBMCs. These receptors came from a man aged 25-45 years in good health and CMV-seronegative.

The chain recombines TRBV5-5 with TRBJ1-2; TRBD1 might be the D (6 bases). The CDR3 is 13 amino acids. CDR1 and CDR2 from the germline V gene are SGHKS and YYEKEE (reference sequence). V was trimmed by 4 bases and J by 2 bases, leaving 9 bases between them. The CDR3 DNA is TGTGCCAGCAGCGAGGGACAAAACTATGGCTACACCTTC. Translation gives CASSEGQNYGYTF.

V gene TRBV5-6 combines with J gene TRBJ1-4; TRBD1 might be the D (5 bases). With 4 bases removed from V and 5 bases from J, the gap between germline ends came to 15 bases. Germline V gene sequence: CDR1 SGHDT, CDR2 YYEEEE. The CDR3 loop spans 15 amino acids. The CDR3 sequence: CASSPYGQGNEKLFF. In DNA, the CDR3 is TGTGCCAGCAGCCCCTATGGGCAGGGCAATGAAAAACTGTTTTTT.

The chain links TRBV4-1 to TRBJ1-5, with 9 bases aligning to TRBD1. The trim removed 3 bases at V and 10 bases at J, leaving 10 bases unmatched. The CDR3 has 15 residues. Germline values: CDR1 MGHRA, CDR2 YSYEKL. The chain's CDR3 is CASSHHRDREGPQHF. The CDR3 bases are TGCGCCAGCAGCCACCACCGGGACAGGGAAGGCCCCCAGCATTTT.

The CDR3 DNA reads TGTGCCTGGAATCCAGGACAGGCCGGGGAGCTGTTTTTT. It translates to CAWNPGQAGELFF. The J gene is TRBJ2-2, the V gene TRBV30; 7 bases line up with TRBD1. The CDR3 runs 13 residues. Germline V gives CDR1 GTSNPN, CDR2 SVGIG (reference sequence). V was pared by 4 bases and J by 6 bases, with 5 bases of the junction left unmatched.